Following are 16 T cell receptor beta chains from one sample sequenced in a study of blood T cell repertoires in COVID-19. The method was immunoSEQ multiplex PCR; TCRdb's version includes in-frame clones alone and lacks a portion of them. The top ten hold approximately 0.5% of the sample, which has roughly 160,000 clones, more than 85% seen once. The sample was peripheral blood. Receptors originate from a man in his fifties or sixties with COVID-19, enrolled during active disease.

CDR3 coding DNA: TGTGCCAGCAGTCGCTACTCCGGGACTTCACAATATACGCAGTATTTT. It specifies CASSRYSGTSQYTQYF. The J gene is TRBJ2-3, the V gene TRBV3-1 (or the pseudogene TRBV3-2); D is perhaps TRBD2 (6 bases). Germline CDR1 LGHDT, CDR2 YNNKEL (reference sequence). Trimming pared 6 bases from V and 7 bases from J, leaving 23 bases between. There are 16 residues in the CDR3.

This rearrangement joins TRBV2 to TRBJ1-5; 8 bases line up with TRBD1. Germline V gene data show CDR1 as SNHLY and CDR2 as FYNNEI. The length of the CDR3 is 13 residues. J lost 6 bases, V lost 4 bases, and 2 bases had no gene match. The DNA for the CDR3 is TGTGCCAGCAGTGGACAGGGGTTTCAGCCCCAGCATTTT. Translation gives CASSGQGFQPQHF.

The genes are TRBV3-1 (or the pseudogene TRBV3-2) and TRBJ2-5; 11 bases agree with TRBD2. CDR3 size: 16 residues. Germline CDR1 and CDR2: LGHDT and YNNKEL (reference sequence). Trimming removed 4 bases from V and 5 bases from J; junction bases left unmatched: 9. The CDR3 here is CASSPDIAGGQETQYF. The CDR3 nucleotides are TGTGCCAGCAGCCCTGACATAGCGGGGGGGCAGGAGACCCAGTACTTC.

V gene TRBV19 combines with J gene TRBJ2-4; 11 nucleotides agree with TRBD2. The CDR3 has 16 amino acids. In germline, CDR1 is LNHDA, CDR2 SQIVND (reference sequence). The ends lost 0 bases at V and 6 bases at J; junction bases unmatched: 4. The CDR3 DNA reads as TGTGCCAGTAGTATAGACTCTAGCGGGGGGCGAAACATTCAGTACTTC. It translates to CASSIDSSGGRNIQYF.

The chain is built from TRBV5-8 and TRBJ1-4; 8 bases are a match to TRBD1. Germline lookup yields CDR1 SGHTS and CDR2 YDEGEE. V lost 4 bases to trimming and J lost 8 bases; unmatched junction nucleotides: 7. The CDR3 has 14 residues. The CDR3 coding sequence is TGTGCCAGCAGCCGCGGGACAGGAGTGGAAAAACTGTTTTTT. Translating it yields CASSRGTGVEKLFF.

This chain connects TRBV24-1 to TRBJ2-2; possible D gene TRBD1, 5 bases. V was shortened by 12 bases and J by 3 bases, with 19 bases between the two germline ends. This CDR3 spans 15 amino acids. Germline CDR1 is KGHDR and CDR2 is SFDVKD. CDR3 region: CAVRTAQGDTGELFF. In DNA, the CDR3 is TGTGCCGTCCGGACGGCTCAAGGGGACACCGGGGAGCTGTTTTTT.

This clone has only one observation. The J gene is TRBJ1-3, the V gene TRBV5-4; D gene ambiguous. The CDR3 is made up of 15 amino acids. The V gene's germline CDR1 is SGHNT and CDR2 YYREEE (reference sequence). Trimming pared 3 bases from V and 0 bases from J, leaving 10 bases between. The CDR3 loop reads CASSSEAYSGNTIYF. For the CDR3, the DNA is TGTGCCAGCAGCTCCGAGGCTTACTCTGGAAACACCATATATTTT. Full variable domain (outside the CDR3, taken from reference TRBV5-4 and TRBJ1-3): ETGVTQSPTHLIKTRGQQVTLRCSSQSGHNTVSWYQQALGQGPQFIFQYYREEENGRGNFPPRFSGLQFPNYSSELNVNALELDDSALYLCASSSEAYSGNTIYFGEGSWLTVV.

This clone appeared a few times. The identical CDR3 is also encoded by other nucleotide sequences in the sample. This chain links TRBV19 with TRBJ1-5; 7 nucleotides line up with TRBD1. CDR1 and CDR2 (germline): LNHDA, SQIVND (reference sequence). This CDR3 has 15 amino acids. Trimming cost V 5 bases and J 0 bases; bases outside gene matches: 4. This chain's CDR3 is CASSPDRDSNQPQHF. The DNA of the CDR3 is TGTGCCAGTAGTCCCGACAGGGATAGCAATCAGCCCCAGCATTTT. The full variable domain, its missing parts supplied by reference TRBV19 and TRBJ1-5, is DGGITQSPKYLFRKEGQNVTLSCEQNLNHDAMYWYRQDPGQGLRLIYYSQIVNDFQKGDIAEGYSVSREKKESFPLTVTSAQKNPTAFYLCASSPDRDSNQPQHFGDGTRLSIL.

The gene calls are TRBV19 and TRBJ2-3; no reliable D call. V was shortened by 6 bases and J by 6 bases, with 10 bases between the two germline ends. The germline gives CDR1 LNHDA, CDR2 SQIVND (reference sequence). This CDR3 is built from 12 residues. CDR3 region: CASSLAVDTQYF. Here the CDR3 DNA reads TGTGCCAGTAGCCTCGCGGTGGATACGCAGTATTTT.

The rearrangement links TRBV5-1 to TRBJ2-7, with 9 bases matching TRBD1. Germline V gives CDR1 SGHRS, CDR2 YFSETQ. The CDR3 extends over 15 amino acids. The V segment lost 4 bases and the J segment 5 bases; nucleotides outside the gene matches: 10. The CDR3 DNA follows: TGCGCCAGCAGCATATCCGGGACAGGGTATAACGAGCAGTACTTC. It translates to CASSISGTGYNEQYF.

The genes are TRBV28 and TRBJ1-1; D is uncertain. Germline V CDR1 and CDR2: MDHEN, SYDVKM. Trimming removed 5 bases at V and 0 bases at J, with 7 bases between. The CDR3 is 13 amino acids. The CDR3 DNA sequence: TGTGCCAGCAGTCCCCCCTTGAACACTGAAGCTTTCTTT. As protein: CASSPPLNTEAFF.

CDR3 sequence: CASSPEGLAGVRYEQFF. The CDR3 DNA reads TGTGCCAGCAGCCCCGAAGGGCTAGCGGGAGTTCGCTATGAGCAGTTCTTC. This chain connects TRBV14 to TRBJ2-1; 10 nucleotides line up with TRBD2. The germline V gene encodes CDR1 SGHDN and CDR2 FVKESK. The CDR3 spans 17 residues. With 4 bases clipped from V and 8 bases from J, the junction kept 14 bases outside the gene matches.

This clone was seen only once. This rearrangement joins TRBV7-2 to TRBJ1-4; maybe TRBD1 (6 bases). V lost 7 bases and J lost 8, with 17 bases in between. The CDR3 covers 14 residues. Germline V gene sequence: CDR1 SGHTA, CDR2 FQGNSA. The CDR3 protein is CASTQLGGAEKLFF. CDR3 bases: TGTGCCAGCACCCAACTGGGGGGGGCGGAAAAACTGTTTTTT. The whole variable domain, remainder taken from reference TRBV7-2 and TRBJ1-4, is GAGVSQSPSNKVTEKGKDVELRCDPISGHTALYWYRQSLGQGLEFLIYFQGNSAPDKSGLPSDRFSAERTGGSVSTLTIQRTQQEDSAVYLCASTQLGGAEKLFFGSGTQLSVL.

V gene TRBV6-5 combines with J gene TRBJ1-2, with 7 bases lining up with TRBD1. J was trimmed by 7 bases and V by 2 bases; bases with no gene match: 4. The CDR3 has 13 amino acids. From germline, CDR1 is MNHEY and CDR2 SVGAGI. CDR3 residues: CASSYANRGGYTF. DNA of the CDR3: TGTGCCAGCAGTTACGCTAACAGGGGTGGCTACACCTTC.

This rearrangement joins TRBV7-2 to TRBJ2-1; TRBD2 is a possible D gene (5 bases). Germline CDR1 reads SGHTA; CDR2 reads FQGNSA. V lost 4 bases, J lost 10 bases, and 14 bases lay in between. The CDR3 covers 13 residues. CDR3 amino acids: CASSSQKGEEQFF. CDR3 DNA: TGTGCCAGCAGCTCCCAAAAGGGAGAGGAGCAGTTCTTC.

The rearrangement uses TRBV19 and TRBJ1-5, with D unclear. The germline gives CDR1 LNHDA, CDR2 SQIVND (reference sequence). The CDR3 sequence is 15 residues long. The V end was cut by 5 bases, the J end by 0 bases, with 11 bases between. The CDR3 nucleotides read TGTGCCAGTAGTGATGGAGGTTATAGCAATCAGCCCCAGCATTTT. It translates to CASSDGGYSNQPQHF.